These T cell receptor beta chains were read from a single sample in a study of regulatory T cells in long-lasting Graves disease. TCRdb passed the multiplex PCR reads through MiXCR, listing each CDR3 protein once. The table lists 530,000 or so distinct CDR3 sequences, roughly 12% of them singletons, with roughly 10% in the top ten. Another study also made use of these data, one on T cells in Graves' hyperthyroidism and ophthalmopathy.

The sample was peripheral blood mononuclear cells (PBMCs), taken at new diagnosis, from a patient treated with antithyroid drugs. The source of these receptors is a man aged 25-45 years with Graves disease. CDR3s include the opening cysteine and the closing phenylalanine or tryptophan. Fields, in order: V gene, clone size, J gene, D gene, CDR3 DNA, CDR3 protein. D genes are given only for firm matches. Some rows have no size entry. The others give once, few or many, or a class for an expanded clone.

TRBV29-1	many	TRBJ1-2	.	TGCAGCGTCGGGAAGGGCAGGCAAACCCCCTATGGCTACACCTTC	CSVGKGRQTPYGYTF
TRBV30	.	TRBJ2-3	TRBD1	TGTGCCTGGACCCCTGCCCAGGGACAGGGCCCAGATACGCAGTATTTT	CAWTPAQGQGPDTQYF
TRBV7-9	.	TRBJ2-1	.	TGTGCCAGCAGCTTAGCGGGACGGGAGAAGGCCTACAATGAGCAGTTCTTC	CASSLAGREKAYNEQFF
TRBV10-3	.	TRBJ2-5	TRBD1	TGTGCCATCCGGGGACAGGGTGAGTCCCAAGAGACCCAGTACTTC	CAIRGQGESQETQYF
TRBV11-2	many	TRBJ2-6	.	TGTGCCAGCAGCCCCTCTGGGGCTGGGGCCAACGTCCTGACTTTC	CASSPSGAGANVLTF
TRBV2	many	TRBJ2-4	.	TGTGCCAGCAGTGAATTAGGGTTTGCCAAAAACATTCAGTACTTC	CASSELGFAKNIQYF
TRBV27	many	TRBJ1-2	.	TGTGCCAGCAGTAACGCTGGGGGCGGGGAAGGCTACACCTTC	CASSNAGGGEGYTF
TRBV29-1	many	TRBJ2-3	.	TGCAGCGTTGACACAGATACGCAGTATTTT	CSVDTDTQYF
TRBV30	many	TRBJ2-1	TRBD1	TGTGCCTGTTACAGGGGGAACTACAATGAGCAGTTCTTC	CACYRGNYNEQFF
TRBV15	few	TRBJ2-7	.	TGTGCCACCAGCAGTATTGGACACCCGACCTACGAGCAGTACTTC	CATSSIGHPTYEQYF
TRBV29-1	few	TRBJ2-3	TRBD2	TGCAGCGTAGAAACTAGCGCGGGGTTCTTGGGTACGCAGTATTTT	CSVETSAGFLGTQYF
TRBV24-1	many	TRBJ2-1	.	TGTGCCACCAGTGACTCCCCTGTTGGCGATGAGCAGTTCTTC	CATSDSPVGDEQFF
TRBV7-9	few	TRBJ1-5	.	TGTGCCAGCAGCTCATTGGGGGGAGGCCAGCCCCAGCATTTT	CASSSLGGGQPQHF
TRBV20-1	many	TRBJ2-2	.	TGCAGTGCTGGGGAGGGACAGAGGAACACCGGGGAGCTGTTTTTT	CSAGEGQRNTGELFF
TRBV5-1	.	TRBJ2-6	TRBD1	TGCGCCAGCAGTGGGACAGGAGGCATTGGGGCCAACGTCCTGACTTTC	CASSGTGGIGANVLTF
TRBV18	many	TRBJ2-5	.	TGTGCCAGCTCACCACTGAACCAAGAGACCCAGTACTTC	CASSPLNQETQYF
TRBV6-1	.	TRBJ2-3	TRBD2	TGTGCCAGCAGCGGAGCGGGAGGCGAAGCAGATACGCAGTATTTT	CASSGAGGEADTQYF
TRBV7-9	.	TRBJ2-5	TRBD2	TGTGCCAGCAGCAATAGGACTAGCGGGAGGGAGACCCAGTACTTC	CASSNRTSGRETQYF
TRBV7-9	many	TRBJ2-3	TRBD1	TGTGCCAGCAGTTCCCCGGGACAGGGTGAGCGTCCCCTCACAGATACGCAGTATTTT	CASSSPGQGERPLTDTQYF
TRBV29-1	many	TRBJ2-5	.	TGCAGCGCCGACTGGGGTACAGAGACCCAGTACTTC	CSADWGTETQYF
TRBV12-3/TRBV12-4	many	TRBJ1-5	.	TGTGCCAGCAGCTCCACCTACAATCAGCCCCAGCATTTT	CASSSTYNQPQHF
TRBV6-1	many	TRBJ1-3	TRBD1	TGTGCCAGCAGGAGGACAGGGAATGGAAACACCATATATTTT	CASRRTGNGNTIYF
TRBV6-2/TRBV6-3	.	TRBJ2-2	TRBD2	TGTGCCACCTCCTTCGCGGGAGATTCCCCCGGGGAGCTGTTTTTT	CATSFAGDSPGELFF
TRBV10-2	many	TRBJ1-2	.	TGCGCCAGCCTAGGAGGGCAGGCCCTCTATGGCTACACCTTC	CASLGGQALYGYTF
TRBV3-1	many	TRBJ1-1	.	TGTGCCAGCAGCTTACCTACAGGGACCGCTTTCTTT	CASSLPTGTAFF
TRBV5-1	many	TRBJ1-4	.	TGCGCCAGCAGCTTCGGGGCGGACCGGTATGAAAAACTGTTTTTT	CASSFGADRYEKLFF
TRBV7-2	many	TRBJ2-1	.	TGTGCCAGCAGCTTTAAGGCCCAGGATGAGCAGTTCTTC	CASSFKAQDEQFF
TRBV13	many	TRBJ1-5	.	TGTGCCAGCAGCTTAAGAGGCAGGGTGCAGCCCCAGCATTTT	CASSLRGRVQPQHF
TRBV24-1	many	TRBJ1-1	TRBD1	TGTGCCACCAGTGATTTGATGCGCTTACTCAGGGGGATCGCTGAAGCTTTCTTT	CATSDLMRLLRGIAEAFF
TRBV2	many	TRBJ2-3	.	TGTGCCAGCAATGCCCGGGCGACAGATACGCAGTATTTT	CASNARATDTQYF
TRBV20-1	few	TRBJ2-3	TRBD2	TGCAGTGCTAGAGAGGCCCGGGCTAGCGGGGACACAGATACGCAGTATTTT	CSAREARASGDTDTQYF
TRBV6-2/TRBV6-3	many	TRBJ2-7	.	TGTGCCAGCAGTGAGGAAGTAGCGGCCTCCTACGAGCAGTACTTC	CASSEEVAASYEQYF
TRBV19	few	TRBJ1-5	.	TGTGCCAATAGTCGGTCGGGACGTCACAATCAGCCCCAGCATTTT	CANSRSGRHNQPQHF
TRBV5-1	many	TRBJ2-3	.	TGCGCCAGCAGCGATGTTAGTAGCGTAAGGCGGGGCACAGATACGCAGTATTTT	CASSDVSSVRRGTDTQYF